A selection of T cell receptor beta chains follows, all from one sample in a study of cytomegalovirus exposure and HLA in healthy donors. Method: immunoSEQ multiplex PCR; TCRdb's copy keeps in-frame clones and lacks some. This table holds more than 85,000 clones, roughly two thirds found once. Sequencing was done on a sample of PBMCs. Receptor source: a man aged 35 to 55 in good health and CMV-seronegative. Each CDR3 is given with its conserved first and last residue. The D gene is left open where the match is weak. The size entry is marked missing in some rows and otherwise reads once, few, many or a size class.

cdr3_nt: TGCGCCAGCAGCTTGGGGACAGAGAGCTCTGGAAACACCATATATTTT; cdr3_aa: CASSLGTESSGNTIYF; clone_size: .; j_call: TRBJ1-3; d_call: .; v_call: TRBV5-1
cdr3_nt: TGCGCCAGCAGCCAAGATTCCCGGTCCGGGGAGCTGTTTTTT; cdr3_aa: CASSQDSRSGELFF; clone_size: .; j_call: TRBJ2-2; d_call: .; v_call: TRBV4-3
cdr3_nt: TGTGCCAGCAGTTTATACTCGACAGGGGACTTAGGCTACACCTTC; cdr3_aa: CASSLYSTGDLGYTF; clone_size: .; j_call: TRBJ1-2; d_call: TRBD1; v_call: TRBV27
cdr3_nt: TGTGCCAGCAGCACCACGGGGACAGGGTACTACGAGCAGTACTTC; cdr3_aa: CASSTTGTGYYEQYF; clone_size: .; j_call: TRBJ2-7; d_call: TRBD1; v_call: TRBV7-2
cdr3_nt: TGTGCCAGCAGCTACTACCCGGGACAGGGTTTAAATGGCTACACCTTC; cdr3_aa: CASSYYPGQGLNGYTF; clone_size: few; j_call: TRBJ1-2; d_call: TRBD1; v_call: TRBV11-2
cdr3_nt: TGCGCCAGCAGCTTGGAACCGACCGGGGGGCAGTACTTC; cdr3_aa: CASSLEPTGGQYF; clone_size: few; j_call: TRBJ2-7; d_call: .; v_call: TRBV5-1
cdr3_nt: TGTGCCAGCAGCGTAGGACCAGGAACTAATGAAAAACTGTTTTTT; cdr3_aa: CASSVGPGTNEKLFF; clone_size: .; j_call: TRBJ1-4; d_call: .; v_call: TRBV9
cdr3_nt: TGTGCCAGCTCACCGGGACAGGGGCCCTACGAGCAGTACTTC; cdr3_aa: CASSPGQGPYEQYF; clone_size: .; j_call: TRBJ2-7; d_call: TRBD1; v_call: TRBV18
cdr3_nt: TGTGCCAGCAGAGCAATTGGAGTTGCTGGAAACACCATATATTTT; cdr3_aa: CASRAIGVAGNTIYF; clone_size: .; j_call: TRBJ1-3; d_call: .; v_call: TRBV27
cdr3_nt: TGTGCCAGCAGCGGGGACAGCCGGGAGCTGTTTTTT; cdr3_aa: CASSGDSRELFF; clone_size: .; j_call: TRBJ2-2; d_call: TRBD1; v_call: TRBV5-4
cdr3_nt: TGTGCCAGCAGCCCCGCCGGGACAGCCCAAGAGACCCAGTACTTC; cdr3_aa: CASSPAGTAQETQYF; clone_size: .; j_call: TRBJ2-5; d_call: TRBD1; v_call: TRBV11-2
cdr3_nt: TGTGCCTGGAGTTCCACGGGACACCTCGGCTACACCTTC; cdr3_aa: CAWSSTGHLGYTF; clone_size: few; j_call: TRBJ1-2; d_call: .; v_call: TRBV30
cdr3_nt: TGTGCCTGGAGTTTTACAGGGGGTGGCTATGGCTACACCTTC; cdr3_aa: CAWSFTGGGYGYTF; clone_size: .; j_call: TRBJ1-2; d_call: TRBD1; v_call: TRBV30
cdr3_nt: TGCGCCAGCAGTCCCGAGGGTTACGAGCAGTACTTC; cdr3_aa: CASSPEGYEQYF; clone_size: .; j_call: TRBJ2-7; d_call: .; v_call: TRBV5-1
cdr3_nt: TGTGCCAGCAGCCCCCCAGGGATTCGTGAGCAGTTCTTC; cdr3_aa: CASSPPGIREQFF; clone_size: .; j_call: TRBJ2-1; d_call: .; v_call: TRBV7-3
cdr3_nt: TGTGCCAGCTCTCCCGGGACAGAGTTAAACACTGAAGCTTTCTTT; cdr3_aa: CASSPGTELNTEAFF; clone_size: .; j_call: TRBJ1-1; d_call: TRBD1; v_call: TRBV18
cdr3_nt: TGTGCCATCAGTGACCCGGAAAAGACAGGGGTGAACACTGAAGCTTTCTTT; cdr3_aa: CAISDPEKTGVNTEAFF; clone_size: few; j_call: TRBJ1-1; d_call: TRBD1; v_call: TRBV10-3
cdr3_nt: TGTGCCCTTCGCTCGGGACAGGGTTCTTCACCCCTCCACTTT; cdr3_aa: CALRSGQGSSPLHF; clone_size: .; j_call: TRBJ1-6; d_call: TRBD1; v_call: TRBV10-3
cdr3_nt: TGCGCCAGCAGCCAAGATCTTGTGCAGGCCTATGGCTACACCTTC; cdr3_aa: CASSQDLVQAYGYTF; clone_size: .; j_call: TRBJ1-2; d_call: .; v_call: TRBV4-3
cdr3_nt: TGTGCCAGCAGTTACCAGGCCTCAGGGTCCCTTAACATTCAGTACTTC; cdr3_aa: CASSYQASGSLNIQYF; clone_size: few; j_call: TRBJ2-4; d_call: .; v_call: TRBV6-5
cdr3_nt: TGTGCCAGCAGCGCCGGGTTAGCCAAAAACATTCAGTACTTC; cdr3_aa: CASSAGLAKNIQYF; clone_size: few; j_call: TRBJ2-4; d_call: .; v_call: TRBV9
cdr3_nt: TGTGCCAGTAGTCCAGCCCGGGTCTCGTTTTTCTACAATGAGCAGTTCTTC; cdr3_aa: CASSPARVSFFYNEQFF; clone_size: .; j_call: TRBJ2-1; d_call: .; v_call: TRBV19
cdr3_nt: TGTGCCAGCAGCTTGAGAGGGTCCAGTTTGAGCAATCAGCCCCAGCATTTT; cdr3_aa: CASSLRGSSLSNQPQHF; clone_size: .; j_call: TRBJ1-5; d_call: .; v_call: TRBV5-6
cdr3_nt: TGCGCCAGCAGCTTGGGAGCGGGGGGGGACGAGCAGTACTTC; cdr3_aa: CASSLGAGGDEQYF; clone_size: .; j_call: TRBJ2-7; d_call: TRBD2; v_call: TRBV5-1
cdr3_nt: TGTGCCAGCAGTTACGGCAGGCCGAAGATCACTGAAGCTTTCTTT; cdr3_aa: CASSYGRPKITEAFF; clone_size: .; j_call: TRBJ1-1; d_call: .; v_call: TRBV6-6
cdr3_nt: TGTGCCAGCAGCCACCCCCCCGGGACTAGCTCCTACAATGAGCAGTTCTTC; cdr3_aa: CASSHPPGTSSYNEQFF; clone_size: few; j_call: TRBJ2-1; d_call: TRBD2; v_call: TRBV11-2
cdr3_nt: TGTGCCAGCAGCCCCTGGGGGAGCGGGAATCAGCCCCAGCATTTT; cdr3_aa: CASSPWGSGNQPQHF; clone_size: .; j_call: TRBJ1-5; d_call: .; v_call: TRBV6-5
cdr3_nt: TGTGCCAGCGGGGGGAGCCCCCCCTACGAGCAGTACTTC; cdr3_aa: CASGGSPPYEQYF; clone_size: .; j_call: TRBJ2-7; d_call: .; v_call: TRBV2
cdr3_nt: TGTGCCAGCAGCATAACGCAGGGATACGAGCAGTACTTC; cdr3_aa: CASSITQGYEQYF; clone_size: .; j_call: TRBJ2-7; d_call: .; v_call: TRBV11-3
cdr3_nt: TGTGCCAGCAGCTCCCACATGAACACTGAAGCTTTCTTT; cdr3_aa: CASSSHMNTEAFF; clone_size: .; j_call: TRBJ1-1; d_call: .; v_call: TRBV13
cdr3_nt: TGTGCCAGTAGTATAAAGGGGGAGTCCTACAATGAGCAGTTCTTC; cdr3_aa: CASSIKGESYNEQFF; clone_size: .; j_call: TRBJ2-1; d_call: .; v_call: TRBV19
cdr3_nt: TGTGCCAGTAGTATAGAGAGAGGGGGCGAGCAGTACTTC; cdr3_aa: CASSIERGGEQYF; clone_size: .; j_call: TRBJ2-7; d_call: .; v_call: TRBV19
cdr3_nt: TGTGCCACTGGGGACAGGTCGGGCTCACCCCTCCACTTT; cdr3_aa: CATGDRSGSPLHF; clone_size: .; j_call: TRBJ1-6; d_call: TRBD1; v_call: TRBV10-3
cdr3_nt: TGTGCCAGCAGCTTAGGGGGACAGGTGTACGAGCAGTACTTC; cdr3_aa: CASSLGGQVYEQYF; clone_size: once; j_call: TRBJ2-7; d_call: TRBD1; v_call: TRBV7-8